This TCR beta chain is from a study of cytomegalovirus exposure and HLA in healthy donors. General observations from the study: A later analysis found most CMV-associated TCR beta chains apparently HLA-restricted. A later analysis appeared to link common viral pathogens to several of the most significant clusters. Earlier findings revealed that most TCR beta V segments proved productive either about 87% or about 30% of the time.

The germline V gene encodes CDR1 SQVTM and CDR2 ANQGSEA. This CDR3 comprises 12 residues. V shed 3 bases and J shed 8 bases, with 10 bases lying between them. Primers included in the PCR were 60 Vbeta and 13 Jbeta primers. Clones were sequenced by immunoSEQ multiplex PCR, and TCRdb holds only the in-frame ones, with some missing. The sample holds about 140,000 clones, more than 75% seen once. Comments on this clone: Its antigen is not identified.

This clonotype was sampled from a woman aged 18-30 years in good health and CMV-seropositive. The sequenced sample was PBMCs. The chain is built from TRBV29-1 and TRBJ1-4; D is possibly TRBD1 (6 bases). CDR3 loop: CSVDSGDEKLFF. The CDR3 DNA is TGCAGCGTTGATTCAGGGGACGAAAAACTGTTTTTT.